These T cell receptor beta chains were read from a single sample in a study of human T cells and chemical hapten exposure. TCRdb reanalysed the RACE reads using MiXCR and keeps one entry per CDR3 protein. The sample holds 100,000 or so distinct CDR3 sequences, approximately 36% seen once. The sequenced sample was whole blood, obtained in connection with sensitization to the hapten diphenylcyclopropenone (DPC). The source of these receptors is a man between 40 and 49 years old with alopecia areata. Some clones in this sample may be carry-over from other donors' samples. Both conserved end residues are trimmed from each CDR3.

J	length	V	CDR3
TRBJ1-3	14	TRBV18	ASSPPGPLSGNTIY
TRBJ2-7	9	TRBV28	ATWAKGEQY
TRBJ2-5	13	TRBV20-1	SARARAGELGTQY
TRBJ1-6	14	TRBV6-5	ASSSPGQGYNSPLH
TRBJ2-5	12	TRBV5-5	ASSYRGPEETQY
TRBJ2-2	12	TRBV6-5	ASTPGAHTGELF
TRBJ2-7	13	TRBV7-8	ASSLEGVSSYEQY
TRBJ2-4	8	TRBV20-1	SAAWDIQY
TRBJ1-3	8	TRBV6-1	ATSGNTIY
TRBJ2-2	14	TRBV6-2/TRBV6-3	ASSYRVPTNTGELF
TRBJ2-7	13	TRBV6-2/TRBV6-3	ASSYGLAGGGRQY
TRBJ2-7	12	TRBV20-1	SASVAFRFYEQY
TRBJ1-4	13	TRBV11-3	ASSGRQGAIEKLF
TRBJ1-2	11	TRBV10-3	AIRGTGAYGYT
TRBJ2-1	13	TRBV12-3/TRBV12-4	ASRIAGSSYNEQF
TRBJ2-5	12	TRBV5-1	ASSLGAARETQY
TRBJ1-2	13	TRBV12-3/TRBV12-4	ASSLQGPTYYGYT
TRBJ2-7	10	TRBV7-2	ASSFGLNEQY
TRBJ2-2	11	TRBV24-1	ATSDLRSGELF
TRBJ1-5	14	TRBV5-8	ASSDRGLYSNQPQH
TRBJ2-3	15	TRBV5-1	ASSQTLSGDSTDTQY
TRBJ2-7	13	TRBV7-2	ASRPGLRVTYEQY
TRBJ2-2	18	TRBV9	ASSVESATSGRVRTGELF
TRBJ2-3	9	TRBV19	AGGEGTIRY
TRBJ1-5	9	TRBV20-1	SARENQPQH
TRBJ2-5	13	TRBV24-1	ATSDRDRGRETQY
TRBJ1-6	13	TRBV9	ASSPGGQGNSPLH
TRBJ2-3	14	TRBV9	ASSVASNRGTDTQY
TRBJ1-4	11	TRBV27	ASRGAKNEKLF
TRBJ2-1	12	TRBV29-1	SVQPGQGASEQF
TRBJ2-3	13	TRBV4-2	ASSPSLLATDTQY
TRBJ2-7	14	TRBV28	ASSLSEWESTYEQY
TRBJ1-5	10	TRBV28	ASTPGAQPQH
TRBJ2-3	14	TRBV12-3/TRBV12-4	ASSLLRGPSTDTQY
TRBJ2-2	13	TRBV20-1	SAKGQNLNTGELF
TRBJ1-2	13	TRBV7-2	ASSLSQGGSYGYT
TRBJ2-5	13	TRBV7-2	ASSVDSLRVETQY
TRBJ2-7	15	TRBV5-4	ASSLRGLAGRAYEQY
TRBJ2-2	13	TRBV7-2	ASSYLAGVGGELF
TRBJ2-5	11	TRBV19	ASSSQAGETQY
TRBJ2-3	15	TRBV4-1	ASSQDINPSSTDTQY
TRBJ2-5	9	TRBV24-1	ATALGETQY
TRBJ1-1	12	TRBV20-1	RAQITGGNTEAF